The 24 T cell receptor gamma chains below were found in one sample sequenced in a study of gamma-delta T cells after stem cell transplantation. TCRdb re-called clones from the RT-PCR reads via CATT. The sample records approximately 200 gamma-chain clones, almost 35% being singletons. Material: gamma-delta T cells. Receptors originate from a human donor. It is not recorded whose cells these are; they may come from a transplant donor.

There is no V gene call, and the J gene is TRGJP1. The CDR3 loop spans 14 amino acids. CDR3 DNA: TGTGCCACCTGGTATCATACCACTGGTTGGTTCAAGATATTT. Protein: CATWYHTTGWFKIF.

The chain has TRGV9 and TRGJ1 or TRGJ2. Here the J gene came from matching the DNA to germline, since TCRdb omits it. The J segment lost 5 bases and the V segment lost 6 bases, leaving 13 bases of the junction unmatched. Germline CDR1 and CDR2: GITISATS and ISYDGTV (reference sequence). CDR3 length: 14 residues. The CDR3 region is CALWTSLLNYKKLF. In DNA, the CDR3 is TGTGCCTTGTGGACCTCCCTCTTGAATTATAAGAAACTCTTT.

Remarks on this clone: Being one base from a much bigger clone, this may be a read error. In nucleotides, the CDR3 is TGTGCCACCTGGGACGGGCAACAGAAACTCTTT. It is translated as CATWDGQQKLF. The chain joins TRGV2 to TRGJ1 or TRGJ2. Here the J gene came from matching the DNA to germline, since TCRdb omits it. V trimming: 0 bases; J trimming: 11 bases; junction bases outside the gene matches: 4. Germline V lookup: CDR1 EGSNGY, CDR2 YDSYNSKV. The CDR3 has 11 amino acids.

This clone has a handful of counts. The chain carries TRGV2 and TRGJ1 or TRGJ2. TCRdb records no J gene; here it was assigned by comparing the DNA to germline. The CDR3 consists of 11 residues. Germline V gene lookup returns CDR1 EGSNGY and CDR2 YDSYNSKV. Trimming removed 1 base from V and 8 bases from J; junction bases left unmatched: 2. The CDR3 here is CATWDGDKKLF. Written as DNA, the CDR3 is TGTGCCACCTGGGACGGCGATAAGAAACTCTTT.

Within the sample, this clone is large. CDR3 amino acids: CALWEVEELGKKIKVF. The CDR3 DNA sequence: TGTGCCTTGTGGGAGGTGGAAGAGTTGGGCAAAAAAATCAAGGTATTT. This chain uses TRGV9 with TRGJP. The CDR3 is made up of 16 amino acids. V was pared by 0 bases and J by 5 bases, with 1 base of the junction left unmatched. Germline V gene sequence: CDR1 GITISATS, CDR2 ISYDGTV (reference sequence).

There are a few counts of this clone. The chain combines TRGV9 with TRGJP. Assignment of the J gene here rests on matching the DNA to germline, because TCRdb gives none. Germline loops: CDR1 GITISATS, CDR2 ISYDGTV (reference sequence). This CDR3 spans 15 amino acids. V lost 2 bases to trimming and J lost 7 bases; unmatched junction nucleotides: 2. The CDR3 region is CALWEDELGKKIKVF. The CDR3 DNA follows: TGTGCCTTGTGGGAGGATGAGTTGGGCAAAAAAATCAAGGTATTT.

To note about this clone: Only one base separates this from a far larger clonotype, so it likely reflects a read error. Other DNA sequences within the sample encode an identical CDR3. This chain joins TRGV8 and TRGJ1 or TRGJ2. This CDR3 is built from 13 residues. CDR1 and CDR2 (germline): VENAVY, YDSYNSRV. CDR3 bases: TGTGCCACTTGGGATAGATATCTGGGAAAGAAACTCTTT. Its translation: CATWDRYLGKKLF.

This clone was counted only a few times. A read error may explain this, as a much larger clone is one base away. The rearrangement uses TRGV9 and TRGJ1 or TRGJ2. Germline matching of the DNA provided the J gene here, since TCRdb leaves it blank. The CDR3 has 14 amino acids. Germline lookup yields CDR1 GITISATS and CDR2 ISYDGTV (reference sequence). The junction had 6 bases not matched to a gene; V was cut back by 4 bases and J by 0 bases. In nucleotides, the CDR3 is TGTGCCTTGTGGGATGCAGAGAATTATTATAAGAAACTCTTT. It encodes CALWDAENYYKKLF.

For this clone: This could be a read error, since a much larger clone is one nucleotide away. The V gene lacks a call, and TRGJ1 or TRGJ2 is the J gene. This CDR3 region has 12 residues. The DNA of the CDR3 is TGTGCCTTGTGGGAGGCTTATTATAAGAAACTCTTT. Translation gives CALWEAYYKKLF.

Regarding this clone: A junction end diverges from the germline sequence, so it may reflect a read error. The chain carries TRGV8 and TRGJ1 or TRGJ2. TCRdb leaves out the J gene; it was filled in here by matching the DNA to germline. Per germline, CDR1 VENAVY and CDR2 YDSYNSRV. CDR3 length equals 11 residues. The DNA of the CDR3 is TGTGCCCCCTGGGGGGGTTATAAGAAACTCTTT. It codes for CAPWGGYKKLF.

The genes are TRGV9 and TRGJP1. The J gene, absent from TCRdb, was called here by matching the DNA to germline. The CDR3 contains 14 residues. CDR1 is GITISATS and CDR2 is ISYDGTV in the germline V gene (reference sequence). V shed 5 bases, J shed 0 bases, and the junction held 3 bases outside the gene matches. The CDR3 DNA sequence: TGTGCCTTGTGGGCGAATACCACTGGTTGGTTCAAGATATTT. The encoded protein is CALWANTTGWFKIF.

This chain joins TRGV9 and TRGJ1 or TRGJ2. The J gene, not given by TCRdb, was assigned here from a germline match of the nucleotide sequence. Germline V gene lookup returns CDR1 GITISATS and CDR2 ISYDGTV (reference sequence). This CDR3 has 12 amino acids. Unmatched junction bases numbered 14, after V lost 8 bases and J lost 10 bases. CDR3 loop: CALLNYHEKKLF. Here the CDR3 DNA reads TGTGCCTTGTTGAATTATCATGAGAAGAAACTCTTT.

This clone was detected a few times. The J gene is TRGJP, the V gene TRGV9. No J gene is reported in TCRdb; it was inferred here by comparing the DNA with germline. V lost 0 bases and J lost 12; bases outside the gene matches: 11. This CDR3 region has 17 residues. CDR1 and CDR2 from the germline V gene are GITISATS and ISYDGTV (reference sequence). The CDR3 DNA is TGTGCCTTGTGGGAGGTGCCCCCGGGAGCGGGCAAAAAAATCAAGGTATTT. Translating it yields CALWEVPPGAGKKIKVF.

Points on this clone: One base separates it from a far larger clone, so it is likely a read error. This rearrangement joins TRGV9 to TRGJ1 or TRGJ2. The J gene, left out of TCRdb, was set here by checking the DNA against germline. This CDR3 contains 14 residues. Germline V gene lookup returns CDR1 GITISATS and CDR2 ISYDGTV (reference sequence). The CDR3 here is CALWDAANYCKKLF. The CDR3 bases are TGTGCCTTGTGGGATGCAGCGAATTATTGTAAGAAACTCTTT.

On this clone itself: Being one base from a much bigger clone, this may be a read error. The CDR3, as DNA: TGTGCCTTGTGGGAGAATTATTATAAGAAACTCTTT. It specifies CALWENYYKKLF. V and J are TRGV9 and TRGJ1 or TRGJ2. TCRdb gives no J gene; it was assigned here by matching the DNA to germline. Germline values: CDR1 GITISATS, CDR2 ISYDGTV (reference sequence). The V gene end was trimmed by 3 bases and the J gene end by 1 base; junction bases not matched to a gene: 0. CDR3 length: 12 amino acids.

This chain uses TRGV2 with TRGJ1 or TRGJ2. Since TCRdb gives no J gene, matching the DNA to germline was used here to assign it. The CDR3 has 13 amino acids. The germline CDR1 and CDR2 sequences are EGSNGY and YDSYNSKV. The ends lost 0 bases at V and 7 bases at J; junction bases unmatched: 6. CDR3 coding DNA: TGTGCCACCTGGGACGGGCGGCCGTATAAGAAACTCTTT. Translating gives CATWDGRPYKKLF.

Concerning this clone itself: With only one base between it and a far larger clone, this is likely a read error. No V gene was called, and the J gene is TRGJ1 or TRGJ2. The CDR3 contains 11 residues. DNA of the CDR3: TGTGCCTCCTGGGATTATTATAAGAAACTCTTT. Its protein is CASWDYYKKLF.

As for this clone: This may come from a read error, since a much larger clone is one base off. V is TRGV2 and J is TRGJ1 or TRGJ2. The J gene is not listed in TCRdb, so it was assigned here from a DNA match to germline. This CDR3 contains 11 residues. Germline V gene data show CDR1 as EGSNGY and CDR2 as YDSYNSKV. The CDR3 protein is CANWDGYKKLF. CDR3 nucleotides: TGTGCCAACTGGGACGGTTATAAGAAACTCTTT.

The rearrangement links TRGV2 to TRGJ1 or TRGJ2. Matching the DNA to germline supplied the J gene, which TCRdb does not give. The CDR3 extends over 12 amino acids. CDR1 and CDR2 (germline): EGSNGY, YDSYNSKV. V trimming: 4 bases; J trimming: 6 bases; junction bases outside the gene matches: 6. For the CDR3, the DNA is TGTGCCACCTGGGAAGGTAGTTATAAGAAACTCTTT. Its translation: CATWEGSYKKLF.

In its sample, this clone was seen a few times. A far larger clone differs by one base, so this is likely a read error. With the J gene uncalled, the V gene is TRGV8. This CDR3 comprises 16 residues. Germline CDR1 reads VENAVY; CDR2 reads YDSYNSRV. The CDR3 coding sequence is TGTGCCACCTGGGCACGATCTGTGGCTCGTGATTGGATCGAGACGTTT. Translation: CATWARSVARDWIETF.

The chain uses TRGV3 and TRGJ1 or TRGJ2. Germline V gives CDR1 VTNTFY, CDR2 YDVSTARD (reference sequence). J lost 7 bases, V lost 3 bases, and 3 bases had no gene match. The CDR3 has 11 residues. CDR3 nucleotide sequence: TGTGCCACCTGGGACCCATATAAGAAACTCTTT. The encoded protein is CATWDPYKKLF.

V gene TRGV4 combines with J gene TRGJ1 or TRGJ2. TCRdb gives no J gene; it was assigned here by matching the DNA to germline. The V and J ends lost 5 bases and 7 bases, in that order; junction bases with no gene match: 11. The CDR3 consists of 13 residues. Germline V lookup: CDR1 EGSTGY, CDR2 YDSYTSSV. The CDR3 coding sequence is TGTGCCACCTGGGCGGTATCAGTCTATAAGAAACTCTTT. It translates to CATWAVSVYKKLF.

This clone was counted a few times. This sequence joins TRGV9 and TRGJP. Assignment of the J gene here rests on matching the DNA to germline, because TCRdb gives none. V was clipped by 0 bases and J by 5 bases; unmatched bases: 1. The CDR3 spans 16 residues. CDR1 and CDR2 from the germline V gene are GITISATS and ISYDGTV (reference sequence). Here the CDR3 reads CALWEVKELGKKIKVF. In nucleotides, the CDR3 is TGTGCCTTGTGGGAGGTGAAAGAGTTGGGCAAAAAAATCAAGGTATTT.

This CDR3 reads CATWAAGWFKIF. CDR3 bases: TGTGCCACCTGGGCCGCTGGTTGGTTCAAGATATTT. V gene TRGV8 combines with J gene TRGJP1. TCRdb is silent on the J gene; assignment here came from matching the DNA to germline. Germline loops: CDR1 VENAVY, CDR2 YDSYNSRV. With V trimmed by 5 bases and J by 6 bases, 3 bases remained unmatched. The CDR3 is 12 amino acids.